The 25 T cell receptor beta chains listed next were all sequenced from one sample in a study of CXCR3-negative and CXCR3-positive naive CD8 T cells (dated by TCRdb to the late 2010s). Sequencing used a NextSeq 550. The Human TCR Profiling Kit (MiLaboratory) was used to prepare UMI-labeled 5' RACE TRB cDNA libraries. With the reads reprocessed by TCRdb, a single entry stands for each CDR3 protein sequence and no DNA is reported. The table for this sample shows over 70,000 distinct CDR3 sequences. The top ten clones comprise approximately 1% of the sample. What was sequenced was naive CXCR3- CD8+ T cells from blood. In the paper's terms, the cell subset or site label means: CD45RO-CCR7+CD27+CD95- naive CD8+ T cells lacking CXCR3 (TNR3-). The receptor set was obtained from a human donor in good health. Some clones in this sample may be carry-over from other donors' samples.

The CDR3 loop reads CASSSAPEAFF. This chain joins TRBV6-2 or TRBV6-3 and TRBJ1-1. The length of the CDR3 is 11 residues. Germline CDR1 and CDR2: MNHEY and SVGEGT.

This sequence joins TRBV3-1 and TRBJ2-1; TCRdb indicates TRBD2, and absent DNA this call remains unverified. CDR1 is LGHDT, CDR2 YNNKEL, per germline (reference sequence). This CDR3 is 13 amino acids long. CDR3 sequence: CASSQDLAGAEFF.

The gene calls are TRBV11-2 and TRBJ1-3. Germline V gene lookup returns CDR1 SGHAT and CDR2 FQNNGV. The CDR3 is 16 amino acids. The CDR3 reads CASSSGGESSGNTIYF.

The chain uses TRBV3-1 and TRBJ2-7; TCRdb's D call of TRBD1 is untestable without DNA. The CDR3 runs to 15 residues. Germline lookup yields CDR1 LGHDT and CDR2 YNNKEL (reference sequence). The CDR3 region is CASSMGQEIIYEQYF.

This chain links TRBV9 with TRBJ2-1; the TRBD1 assignment by TCRdb is unverifiable without DNA. This CDR3 contains 16 residues. Looked up from germline, CDR1 is SGDLS and CDR2 is YYNGEE. The CDR3 region is CASSPPLGVTYNEQFF.

This chain uses TRBV29-1 with TRBJ2-2. The CDR3 is made up of 13 amino acids. The V gene's germline CDR1 is SQVTM and CDR2 ANQGSEA. CDR3 residues: CSVSWSFDGELFF.

CDR3 protein: CSVERGDRPYEQYF. The J gene is TRBJ2-7, the V gene TRBV29-1; with no DNA, the TCRdb D assignment of TRBD1 cannot be verified. There are 14 residues in the CDR3. In germline, CDR1 is SQVTM, CDR2 ANQGSEA.

The chain uses TRBV29-1 and TRBJ2-7. CDR3 length: 12 amino acids. CDR1 and CDR2 from the germline V gene are SQVTM and ANQGSEA. CDR3 amino acids: CSVESRPYEQYF.

The V gene is TRBV25-1, the J gene TRBJ2-1. Germline-derived CDR1 and CDR2 are MGHDK and SYGVNS. This CDR3 is 16 amino acids long. The CDR3 sequence is CASSEALTPYYNEQFF.

By frequency, this clonotype registers medium-sized. Here the CDR3 reads CSVGGTETTYGYTF. V is TRBV29-1 and J is TRBJ1-2; TCRdb outputs TRBD1, but without DNA this stays unchecked. Germline values: CDR1 SQVTM, CDR2 ANQGSEA. There are 14 residues in the CDR3.

The genes are TRBV7-2 and TRBJ2-2. Per the germline V gene, CDR1 is SGHTA and CDR2 is FQGNSA. The CDR3 runs to 17 residues. CDR3 loop: CASSSHPAVPNTGELFF.

The chain uses TRBV7-9 and TRBJ1-1. CDR3 length: 13 residues. Germline lookup yields CDR1 SEHNR and CDR2 FQNEAQ (reference sequence). CDR3: CASSSEGGEAAFF.

This rearrangement joins TRBV5-1 to TRBJ2-7; without DNA, the TCRdb call of TRBD1 cannot be checked. Germline V gene sequence: CDR1 SGHRS, CDR2 YFSETQ. The CDR3 runs 12 residues. The CDR3: CASSVTGSEQYF.

This chain uses TRBV29-1 with TRBJ2-3; the D call of TRBD2 rests on TCRdb alone, since no DNA is present to check it. CDR1 and CDR2 from the germline V gene are SQVTM and ANQGSEA. The CDR3 is 17 residues long. The CDR3 loop is CSVGGLGERVGTDTQYF.

The rearrangement joins TRBV6-6 to TRBJ1-2; absent DNA, TCRdb's TRBD1 call cannot be checked. There are 15 residues in the CDR3. Germline V gene sequence: CDR1 MNHNY, CDR2 SVGAGI (reference sequence). CDR3 sequence: CASSSDSTEYYGYTF.

The V gene is TRBV27, the J gene TRBJ1-1; TCRdb lists TRBD1, though no DNA is available to test this call. Germline CDR1 and CDR2: MNHEY and SMNVEV (reference sequence). The CDR3 contains 14 residues. This CDR3 reads CASSQGHQGTEAFF.

The chain joins TRBV14 to TRBJ2-7; TCRdb's D call of TRBD1 is untestable without DNA. Germline loops: CDR1 SGHDN, CDR2 FVKESK. The CDR3 runs to 16 residues. The CDR3 loop is CASSQVSGGLSYEQYF.

This chain joins TRBV7-9 and TRBJ2-3. CDR3 length: 15 residues. Germline values: CDR1 SEHNR, CDR2 FQNEAQ (reference sequence). This chain's CDR3 is CASSLAGQDTDTQYF.

The chain combines TRBV5-1 with TRBJ2-2; TCRdb's D call of TRBD1 is untestable without DNA. In germline, CDR1 is SGHRS, CDR2 YFSETQ. The CDR3 consists of 14 residues. CDR3 protein: CASSLGQDEGELFF.

The chain has TRBV14 and TRBJ2-7; TCRdb's assignment of TRBD1 cannot be checked, as there is no DNA. In germline, CDR1 is SGHDN, CDR2 FVKESK. The CDR3 totals 17 residues. The CDR3 spells CASSQDPGTGYSYEQYF.

The chain has TRBV29-1 and TRBJ1-1; TCRdb picks TRBD1, but there is no DNA to check that call. Per germline, CDR1 SQVTM and CDR2 ANQGSEA. This CDR3 has 15 residues. The CDR3 loop is CSVEDVGVGATEAFF.

This chain links TRBV7-2 with TRBJ2-1; the D gene TCRdb calls, TRBD1, cannot be checked with no DNA. The CDR3 spans 14 residues. The germline V gene has CDR1 SGHTA and CDR2 FQGNSA. The chain's CDR3 is CASLNPGPYNEQFF.

The V call is TRBV11-1, the J call TRBJ1-1. This CDR3 comprises 12 residues. Germline CDR1 SGHAT, CDR2 FQDESV (reference sequence). This chain's CDR3 is CASSYLGAEAFF.

The rearrangement joins TRBV20-1 to TRBJ2-7. In germline, CDR1 is DFQATT, CDR2 SNEGSKA (reference sequence). This CDR3 comprises 12 residues. This CDR3 reads CSARDQGYEQYF.

The chain couples TRBV9 to TRBJ2-1; the D gene TCRdb calls, TRBD1, cannot be checked with no DNA. CDR3 length: 16 amino acids. Germline V gives CDR1 SGDLS, CDR2 YYNGEE. The CDR3 loop is CASSVSVQGIRDEQFF. The entire variable domain, with the rest obtained from reference TRBV9 and TRBJ2-1, is as follows: DSGVTQTPKHLITATGQRVTLRCSPRSGDLSVYWYQQSLDQGLQFLIQYYNGEERAKGNILERFSAQQFPDLHSELNLSSLELGDSALYFCASSVSVQGIRDEQFFGPGTRLTVL.